The rows below give T cell receptor beta chains drawn from one sample of a study of technical replicates of blood from several donors. Data came from immunoSEQ multiplex PCR; TCRdb stores just in-frame clones and leaves some out. The sample records 56,000 or so clones, over 90% being singletons. Sequencing used PBMCs. Every receptor here comes from a human donor in good health. Some clones in this sample may be carry-over from other donors' samples. Both conserved end residues are part of each CDR3. Fields, in order: D gene, CDR3 length, V gene, J gene, clone size, CDR3 protein, CDR3 DNA. The D gene is left open where the match is weak. Where a row states a size, it is once, few, many or the class of an expanded clone; other rows omit it.

NA	15	TRBV19	TRBJ2-5	NA	CASSRGQGFQETQYF	TGTGCCAGTAGTAGGGGTCAGGGGTTCCAAGAGACCCAGTACTTC
NA	14	TRBV27	TRBJ1-3	NA	CGRGLVHSGNTIYF	TGTGGAAGAGGGTTGGTACACTCTGGAAACACCATATATTTT
NA	16	TRBV18	TRBJ2-7	NA	CASSKNRDISSYEQYF	TGTGCCAGCTCGAAAAACCGGGACATCAGCTCCTACGAGCAGTACTTC
NA	21	TRBV6-1	TRBJ1-5	NA	CASSEGARWGHNIWSNQPQHF	TGTGCCAGCAGTGAAGGGGCTCGTTGGGGGCATAATATATGGAGCAATCAGCCCCAGCATTTT
NA	15	TRBV10-3	TRBJ1-2	NA	CAISSVGQGTGGYTF	TGTGCCATCAGTTCAGTCGGGCAGGGGACGGGTGGCTACACCTTC
TRBD2	17	TRBV15	TRBJ2-1	NA	CATSRDSHSGRGNEQFF	TGTGCCACCAGCAGAGACTCCCACAGCGGGAGGGGCAATGAGCAGTTCTTC
NA	13	TRBV6-5	TRBJ1-3	NA	CASRPAGGNTIYF	TGTGCCAGCAGGCCCGCGGGGGGAAACACCATATATTTT
NA	13	TRBV5-6	TRBJ1-4	NA	CASSKDTDEKLFF	TGTGCCAGCAGTAAAGACACTGATGAAAAACTGTTTTTT
TRBD1	11	TRBV2	TRBJ1-1	NA	CASSRGTEAFF	TGTGCCAGCAGCAGGGGGACTGAAGCTTTCTTT
NA	15	TRBV7-2	TRBJ2-1	NA	CASSFLQGGYNEQFF	TGTGCCAGCAGCTTCCTCCAGGGGGGTTACAATGAGCAGTTCTTC
NA	14	TRBV5-1	TRBJ2-3	NA	CASSSKTSEGTQYF	TGCGCCAGCAGCTCCAAGACTAGTGAGGGTACGCAGTATTTT
NA	15	TRBV19	TRBJ1-5	NA	CASRISLQGVQPQHF	TGTGCCAGTAGGATCAGTCTACAGGGTGTCCAGCCCCAGCATTTT
TRBD1	17	TRBV7-7	TRBJ2-5	NA	CASSKFLGTGRPETQYF	TGTGCCAGCAGCAAATTCCTCGGGACAGGACGTCCGGAGACCCAGTACTTC
TRBD1	16	TRBV2	TRBJ2-5	once	CASSEAKGAVWETQYF	TGTGCCAGCAGTGAAGCTAAGGGGGCGGTATGGGAGACCCAGTACTTC
NA	15	TRBV7-2	TRBJ1-6	NA	CASSLGQGGTSPLHF	TGTGCCAGCAGCTTAGGGCAGGGAGGGACTTCACCCCTCCACTTT
NA	15	TRBV7-2	TRBJ2-5	once	CASSLRPQGQETQYF	TGTGCCAGCAGCTTAAGGCCCCAGGGGCAAGAGACCCAGTACTTC
NA	16	TRBV4-3	TRBJ2-1	NA	CASSQDWAGSYNEQFF	TGCGCCAGCAGCCAAGATTGGGCAGGCTCCTACAATGAGCAGTTCTTC
NA	12	TRBV5-4	TRBJ2-1	NA	CASSSTQGEQFF	TGTGCCAGCAGCTCTACACAGGGTGAGCAGTTCTTC
TRBD2	18	TRBV28	TRBJ2-5	NA	CASSSARVAGGPRETQYF	TGTGCCAGCAGTTCCGCCCGGGTTGCGGGAGGGCCTCGGGAGACCCAGTACTTC
TRBD1	15	TRBV7-9	TRBJ2-1	NA	CASSTGTGIYNEQFF	TGTGCCAGCAGCACCGGGACAGGGATATACAATGAGCAGTTCTTC
NA	14	TRBV6-6	TRBJ1-5	NA	CASSPREGNQPQHF	TGTGCCAGCAGCCCGCGTGAGGGCAATCAGCCCCAGCATTTT
TRBD1	15	TRBV5-1	TRBJ2-2	NA	CASTPGTGAAGELFF	TGCGCCAGCACCCCGGGGACAGGGGCGGCCGGGGAGCTGTTTTTT
NA	12	TRBV5-1	TRBJ1-2	NA	CASSLRGVGYTF	TGCGCCAGCAGCCTGCGGGGTGTTGGCTACACCTTC
TRBD1	13	TRBV29-1	TRBJ1-1	NA	CSVAQGVNTEAFF	TGCAGCGTTGCTCAGGGGGTGAACACTGAAGCTTTCTTT
NA	13	TRBV6-5	TRBJ2-5	NA	CATSARWQETQYF	TGTGCCACCTCCGCACGGTGGCAAGAGACCCAGTACTTC
NA	14	TRBV9	TRBJ2-3	once	CASSSLSRADTQYF	TGTGCCAGCAGCTCCCTATCCCGTGCAGATACGCAGTATTTT
TRBD2	18	TRBV13	TRBJ2-2	NA	CASSSLILSGGIVGELFF	TGTGCCAGCAGCAGTCTCATCTTAAGCGGGGGCATTGTCGGGGAGCTGTTTTTT
NA	16	TRBV7-9	TRBJ1-2	NA	CASSPKAPEEVYGYTF	TGTGCCAGCAGCCCAAAGGCCCCAGAGGAGGTCTATGGCTACACCTTC
TRBD1	15	TRBV27	TRBJ2-7	once	CASSGTGTGEYEQYF	TGTGCCAGCAGCGGAACCGGGACAGGGGAATACGAGCAGTACTTC
NA	15	TRBV5-1	TRBJ2-3	NA	CASSRRTSSTDTQYF	TGCGCCAGCAGCCGTCGAACTAGCTCCACAGATACGCAGTATTTT